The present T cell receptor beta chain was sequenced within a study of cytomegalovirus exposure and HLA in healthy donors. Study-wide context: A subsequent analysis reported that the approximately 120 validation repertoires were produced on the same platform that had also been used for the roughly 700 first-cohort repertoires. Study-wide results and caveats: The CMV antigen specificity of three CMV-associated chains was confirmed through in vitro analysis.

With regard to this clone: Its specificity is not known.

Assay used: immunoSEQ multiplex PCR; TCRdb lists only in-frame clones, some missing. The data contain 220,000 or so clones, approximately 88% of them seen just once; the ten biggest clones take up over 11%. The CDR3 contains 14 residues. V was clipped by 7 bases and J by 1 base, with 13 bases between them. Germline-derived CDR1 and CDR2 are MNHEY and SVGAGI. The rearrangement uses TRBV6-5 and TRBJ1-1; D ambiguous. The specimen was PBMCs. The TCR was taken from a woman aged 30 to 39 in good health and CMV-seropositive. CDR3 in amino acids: CASKVTPTNTEAFF. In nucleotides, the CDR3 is TGTGCCAGCAAAGTAACTCCGACGAACACTGAAGCTTTCTTT.